One and the same sample provided the 8 T cell receptor beta chains below, sequenced in a study of response to subunit inactivated influenza vaccine. TCRdb reprocessed the RT-PCR reads with MiXCR, giving one entry per CDR3 protein. The sample has 500,000 to 600,000 distinct CDR3 sequences, about 7.6% seen once; the top ten hold 10% to 15%. The sequenced sample was PBMCs from blood, obtained less than 25 months after vaccination. The source is a man aged 50 to 69 who received an inactivated influenza vaccine.

At least ten counts were recorded for this clonotype. The rearrangement joins TRBV12-3 or TRBV12-4 to TRBJ2-1; D might be TRBD2 (6 bases). This CDR3 contains 14 residues. V was clipped by 6 bases and J by 1 base, with 10 bases between them. CDR3 region: CASSLANSYNEQFF. The CDR3 bases are TGTGCCAGCAGCCTAGCGAATTCCTACAATGAGCAGTTCTTC.

The V call is TRBV7-2, the J call TRBJ2-7; 8 nucleotides agree with TRBD2. This CDR3 comprises 16 residues. CDR1 SGHTA and CDR2 FQGNSA come from the germline V gene. J was trimmed by 3 bases and V by 0 bases; bases with no gene match: 7. The CDR3: CASSLAFAGGDYEQYF. The DNA of the CDR3 is TGTGCCAGCAGCTTAGCCTTCGCGGGAGGAGACTACGAGCAGTACTTC.

This clonotype was picked up a small number of times. The CDR3 DNA reads as TGCGCCAGCAGCTTTCACCCCGCCTCCGGGACGGTTACCTACGAGCAGTACTTC. It yields the protein CASSFHPASGTVTYEQYF. The V gene is TRBV5-1, the J gene TRBJ2-7, with D possibly called TRBD1 or TRBD2 (5 bases each). The V gene lost 2 bases and the J gene lost 2 bases, with 23 bases spanning the gap. Germline-derived CDR1 and CDR2 are SGHRS and YFSETQ. CDR3 length: 18 amino acids.

This clonotype was observed a handful of times. V and J are TRBV25-1 and TRBJ2-7; 7 bases match TRBD1. The CDR3 length is 14 residues. The J segment lost 2 bases and the V segment lost 6 bases, leaving 7 bases of the junction unmatched. The germline V gene has CDR1 MGHDK and CDR2 SYGVNS. CDR3: CASRSDRRPYEQYF. The CDR3 DNA reads as TGTGCCAGCAGGTCGGACAGGAGACCCTACGAGCAGTACTTC.

Only a few counts were recorded for this clonotype. The V and J genes are TRBV6-1 and TRBJ2-7; D is possibly TRBD1 (6 bases). Germline lookup yields CDR1 MNHNS and CDR2 SASEGT. The CDR3 consists of 14 residues. V was shortened by 6 bases and J by 1 base, with 13 bases between the two germline ends. The CDR3 DNA is TGTGCCAGCAGAAACGGACAGAATTCCTACGAGCAGTACTTC. Translated: CASRNGQNSYEQYF.

This clonotype was observed a handful of times. The V and J genes are TRBV6-5 and TRBJ2-3, with 10 positions matching TRBD2. The V and J ends lost 2 bases and 5 bases, in that order; junction bases with no gene match: 16. From germline, CDR1 is MNHEY and CDR2 SVGAGI. The CDR3 is 19 amino acids. CDR3 residues: CASSYRFLGLAAAQDTQYF. As DNA, the CDR3 is TGTGCCAGCAGTTACCGATTCTTAGGACTAGCGGCCGCACAAGATACGCAGTATTTT.

This clonotype occurred a few times. The V gene is TRBV7-2, the J gene TRBJ2-7, with D possibly TRBD1 on 5 matching bases. V gave up 5 bases and J gave up 5 bases, with 13 bases separating them. The CDR3 loop spans 13 amino acids. The germline V gene has CDR1 SGHTA and CDR2 FQGNSA. CDR3 sequence: CASSQTRGHEQYF. DNA of the CDR3: TGTGCCAGCAGCCAAACAAGGGGTCACGAGCAGTACTTC.

Concerning this clonotype itself: A junction boundary mismatches the germline segment, possibly from a read error. The chain couples TRBV7-9 to TRBJ2-7; 8 bases map to TRBD1. There are 15 residues in the CDR3. CDR1 is SEHNR and CDR2 is FQNEAQ in the germline V gene (reference sequence). The CDR3, as DNA: TGTGCCAGCAGTTTAGGACAGGGACCCACCGACGAGCAGTACTTC. It yields the protein CASSLGQGPTDEQYF.